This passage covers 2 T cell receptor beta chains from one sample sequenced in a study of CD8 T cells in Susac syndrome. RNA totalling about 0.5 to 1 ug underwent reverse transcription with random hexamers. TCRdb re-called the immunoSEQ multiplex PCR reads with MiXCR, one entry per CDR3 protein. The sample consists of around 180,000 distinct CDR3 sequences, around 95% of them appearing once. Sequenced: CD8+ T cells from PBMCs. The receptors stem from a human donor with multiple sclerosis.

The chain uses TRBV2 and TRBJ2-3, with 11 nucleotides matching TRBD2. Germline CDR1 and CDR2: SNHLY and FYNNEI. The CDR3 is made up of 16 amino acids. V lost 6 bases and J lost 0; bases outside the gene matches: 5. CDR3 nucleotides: TGTGCCAGCAGCCGGGGACTAGCGGAAAGCACAGATACGCAGTATTTT. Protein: CASSRGLAESTDTQYF. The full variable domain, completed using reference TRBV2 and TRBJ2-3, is EPEVTQTPSHQVTQMGQEVILRCVPISNHLYFYWYRQILGQKVEFLVSFYNNEISEKSEIFDDQFSVERPDGSNFTLKIRSTKLEDSAMYFCASSRGLAESTDTQYFGPGTRLTVL.

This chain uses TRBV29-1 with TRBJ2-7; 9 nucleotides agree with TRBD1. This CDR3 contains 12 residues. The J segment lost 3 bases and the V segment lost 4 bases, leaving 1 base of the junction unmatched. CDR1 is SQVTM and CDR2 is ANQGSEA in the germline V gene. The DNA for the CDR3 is TGCAGCGTTGGGGACAGGGTCTACGAGCAGTACTTC. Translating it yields CSVGDRVYEQYF.